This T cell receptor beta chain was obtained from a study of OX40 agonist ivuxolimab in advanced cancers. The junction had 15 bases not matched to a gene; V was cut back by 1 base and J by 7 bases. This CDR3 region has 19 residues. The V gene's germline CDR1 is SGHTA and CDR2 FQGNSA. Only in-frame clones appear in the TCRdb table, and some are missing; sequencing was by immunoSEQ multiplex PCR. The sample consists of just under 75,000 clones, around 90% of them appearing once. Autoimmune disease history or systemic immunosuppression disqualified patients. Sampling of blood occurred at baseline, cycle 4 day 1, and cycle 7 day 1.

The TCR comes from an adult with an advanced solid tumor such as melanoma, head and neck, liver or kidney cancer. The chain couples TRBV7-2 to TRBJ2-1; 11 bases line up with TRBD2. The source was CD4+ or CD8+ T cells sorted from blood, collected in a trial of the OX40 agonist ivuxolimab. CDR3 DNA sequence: TGTGCCAGCAGCTTAGGATGGGGTAGCGGGAGGGAGACGCTGAATGAGCAGTTCTTC. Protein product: CASSLGWGSGRETLNEQFF.